Listed here are 17 T cell receptor beta chains from one sample, sequenced in a study of cytomegalovirus exposure and HLA in healthy donors (dated by TCRdb to about 2017). To prepare the library, the immunoSEQ multiplex PCR assay was applied. Imported from immuneACCESS, the table was reduced by TCRdb to in-frame sequences with V and J called. These copies leave out some clones; in studies compared against another copy, an unresolved V gene accounts for under half, and the cause of the remainder is not known. Present in this sample are some 170,000 clones, around nine tenths of which were seen just once. The ten most abundant clones make up roughly 2.7% of the sample. The sequenced material came from PBMCs. The receptors here all came from a man between 18 and 35 years old in good health and CMV-seropositive.

V and J are TRBV4-1 and TRBJ1-2, with unresolved D. Trimming cost V 4 bases and J 2 bases, with 14 bases left between them. CDR1 is MGHRA and CDR2 is YSYEKL in the germline V gene. The CDR3 length is 15 residues. The CDR3 DNA sequence: TGCGCCAGCAGCCGCGCCTGGGCGTCAAACTATGGCTACACCTTC. Translated: CASSRAWASNYGYTF.

This clone was seen only a few times. This chain connects TRBV2 to TRBJ2-2, with D hard to call. Trimming shortened V by 8 bases and J by 8 bases, and 12 bases separated the two germline ends. Germline V gives CDR1 SNHLY, CDR2 FYNNEI. The CDR3 has 12 amino acids. The CDR3 protein is CASFAPTGELFF. The CDR3, as DNA: TGTGCCAGCTTTGCGCCCACTGGGGAGCTGTTTTTT.

V is TRBV30 and J is TRBJ1-2; maybe TRBD1 (5 bases). Trimming shortened V by 0 bases and J by 4 bases, and 12 bases separated the two germline ends. CDR1 GTSNPN and CDR2 SVGIG come from the germline V gene (reference sequence). This CDR3 region has 14 residues. The CDR3 sequence: CAWSVDIQTYGYTF. The CDR3 nucleotides read TGTGCCTGGAGTGTGGACATTCAAACCTATGGCTACACCTTC. Full variable domain (outside the CDR3, taken from reference TRBV30 and TRBJ1-2): SQTIHQWPATLVQPVGSPLSLECTVEGTSNPNLYWYRQAAGRGLQLLFYSVGIGQISSEVPQNLSASRPQDRQFILSSKKLLLSDSGFYLCAWSVDIQTYGYTFGSGTRLTVV.

The chain employs TRBV10-3 and TRBJ2-5, with 7 bases matching TRBD2. Trimming removed 3 bases from V and 2 bases from J; junction bases left unmatched: 6. The CDR3 has 15 residues. Germline V gene data show CDR1 as ENHRY and CDR2 as SYGVKD. The CDR3 DNA is TGTGCCATCAGTGACCCGACTAGCCGTCAAGAGACCCAGTACTTC. Protein product: CAISDPTSRQETQYF.

The rearrangement joins TRBV4-3 to TRBJ2-2; possible D gene TRBD1, 5 bases. The V and J ends lost 1 base and 2 bases respectively, with 11 bases between them. In germline, CDR1 is LGHNA, CDR2 YSLEER. The CDR3 extends over 16 amino acids. This chain's CDR3 is CASSQGEQVNTGELFF. The CDR3 nucleotides are TGCGCCAGCAGCCAAGGGGAACAGGTTAACACCGGGGAGCTGTTTTTT.

Turning to this clone: Relative to the germline gene, one junction end is altered; a read error may explain this. The CDR3 region is CASSLVSGRAKNIQYF. CDR3 bases: TGTGCTAGCAGCTTAGTTAGCGGGAGGGCCAAAAACATTCAGTACTTC. This chain connects TRBV7-7 to TRBJ2-4; TRBD2 aligns across 10 bases. The V gene's germline CDR1 is SSHAT and CDR2 FNYEAQ (reference sequence). The CDR3 has 16 residues.

V and J are TRBV13 and TRBJ2-7, with D unclear. The germline V gene encodes CDR1 PRHDT and CDR2 FYEKMQ (reference sequence). V dropped 3 bases and J dropped 4 bases, with 13 bases sitting between them. The CDR3 consists of 14 residues. DNA for the CDR3: TGTGCCAGCAGCTTGATGATCGCCGAGTACGAGCAGTACTTC. It yields the protein CASSLMIAEYEQYF.

J is TRBJ2-2 and V is TRBV7-9, with D possibly TRBD2 on 6 matching bases. CDR1 is SEHNR and CDR2 is FQNEAQ in the germline V gene (reference sequence). The V end lost 5 bases, the J end lost 1 base, and 11 bases lay between the germline ends. The CDR3 has 15 amino acids. As DNA, the CDR3 is TGTGCCAGCAGCACGGGGACTCTGAACACCGGGGAGCTGTTTTTT. This sequence encodes CASSTGTLNTGELFF.

V and J are TRBV5-4 and TRBJ1-2; 9 bases are a match to TRBD1. The CDR3 is 14 amino acids. The junction had 6 bases not matched to a gene; V was cut back by 2 bases and J by 7 bases. CDR1 SGHNT and CDR2 YYREEE come from the germline V gene (reference sequence). CDR3 loop: CASSLIGTGSGYTF. The CDR3 nucleotides are TGTGCCAGCAGCTTAATAGGGACAGGGTCTGGCTACACCTTC. Together with reference TRBV5-4 and TRBJ1-2, the CDR3 gives the full variable domain: ETGVTQSPTHLIKTRGQQVTLRCSSQSGHNTVSWYQQALGQGPQFIFQYYREEENGRGNFPPRFSGLQFPNYSSELNVNALELDDSALYLCASSLIGTGSGYTFGSGTRLTVV.

The chain recombines TRBV6-1 with TRBJ1-4; D uncertain. This CDR3 spans 16 amino acids. Trimming removed 1 base at V and 8 bases at J, with 17 bases between. CDR1 MNHNS and CDR2 SASEGT come from the germline V gene. The CDR3 nucleotides read TGTGCCAGCAGTGAAGAGATGGTTCGGGTTTGGGAAAAACTGTTTTTT. Protein: CASSEEMVRVWEKLFF.

This chain links TRBV15 with TRBJ1-3; perhaps TRBD1 as D (5 bases). The V gene lost 8 bases and the J gene lost 8 bases, with 7 bases spanning the gap. Germline values: CDR1 LNHNV, CDR2 YYDKDF (reference sequence). The CDR3 spans 10 residues. In DNA form, the CDR3 reads TGTGCCACCGGGGCAGACACCATATATTTT. As protein: CATGADTIYF.

The rearrangement joins TRBV5-4 to TRBJ1-2; D is undetermined. Trimming pared 2 bases from V and 8 bases from J, leaving 19 bases between. Germline assignment: CDR1 SGHNT and CDR2 YYREEE (reference sequence). The CDR3 loop spans 15 amino acids. CDR3: CASSLAGRVRKGYTF. The CDR3, as DNA: TGTGCCAGCAGCTTAGCCGGTCGGGTGAGAAAGGGCTACACCTTC.

This clone was detected only once. V and J are TRBV7-8 and TRBJ1-2; D not resolved. The CDR3 totals 14 residues. Germline CDR1 and CDR2: SGHVS and FQNEAQ. V was trimmed by 1 base and J by 3 bases, leaving 9 bases between them. The CDR3 nucleotides read TGTGCCAGCAGCTTAGATGTAGGAGACTATGGCTACACCTTC. Residues: CASSLDVGDYGYTF.

The genes are TRBV27 and TRBJ1-1; 7 bases line up with TRBD1. CDR1 and CDR2 from the germline V gene are MNHEY and SMNVEV (reference sequence). The CDR3 totals 13 residues. V gave up 8 bases and J gave up 7 bases; unmatched junction bases: 10. The CDR3: CASRKGTVFEAFF. CDR3 bases: TGTGCCAGCCGGAAAGGGACAGTTTTTGAAGCTTTCTTT.

V is TRBV6-6 and J is TRBJ1-2; D not resolved. The germline V gene has CDR1 MNHNY and CDR2 SVGAGI (reference sequence). The CDR3 runs to 13 residues. Trimming left V 0 bases short and J 4 bases short, with 6 bases between. The CDR3 sequence: CASSYSNGYGYTF. The CDR3 DNA is TGTGCCAGCAGTTACTCGAACGGCTATGGCTACACCTTC.

The genes are TRBV10-3 and TRBJ2-2; 10 bases are a match to TRBD1. The trim removed 6 bases at V and 6 bases at J, leaving 4 bases unmatched. In germline, CDR1 is ENHRY, CDR2 SYGVKD. This CDR3 is built from 14 residues. The CDR3 here is CAIRQDRGPGELFF. CDR3 sequence (DNA): TGTGCCATCAGACAAGACAGGGGGCCCGGGGAGCTGTTTTTT.

The chain has TRBV30 and TRBJ2-7; TRBD2 matches at 9 bases. This CDR3 is 13 amino acids long. Germline CDR1 and CDR2: GTSNPN and SVGIG (reference sequence). J was trimmed by 7 bases and V by 8 bases; bases with no gene match: 12. The CDR3 spells CARAAGGMGEQYF. For the CDR3, the DNA is TGTGCCCGGGCGGCGGGGGGGATGGGAGAGCAGTACTTC.